This T cell receptor (beta chain) was identified during a study of T cell changes during pregnancy in multiple sclerosis. The CDR3 is 12 amino acids. The germline CDR1 and CDR2 sequences are SEHNR and FQNEAQ (reference sequence). V lost 5 bases to trimming and J lost 3 bases, with 8 bases between them. Clones were sequenced by immunoSEQ multiplex PCR, and TCRdb holds only the in-frame ones, with some missing. The sample holds 30,000 or so clones; 80% to 95% are singletons and the top ten take 6.2%. The V and J genes are TRBV7-9 and TRBJ2-7; perhaps TRBD1 as D (5 bases). Sample: CD8+ T cells from peripheral blood mononuclear cells, taken before pregnancy. The TCR sequence derives from a female donor with multiple sclerosis, enrolled in a pregnancy study. The CDR3, as DNA: TGTGCCAGCAGCCAGCAGGGCTACGAGCAGTACTTC. Translating gives CASSQQGYEQYF.